A single sample is the source of the 15 T cell receptor beta chains below, sequenced in a study of blood T cell repertoires in COVID-19. Using immunoSEQ multiplex PCR, the repertoire was profiled, and TCRdb retains in-frame clones only, with some absent. The sample includes over 35,000 clones, 70% to 90% of them seen just once. The sequencing input was peripheral blood. Receptor source: a human donor in a cohort sampled during active COVID-19.

The chain carries TRBV2 and TRBJ1-3; D gene ambiguous. Trimming pared 8 bases from V and 0 bases from J, leaving 11 bases between. Germline loops: CDR1 SNHLY, CDR2 FYNNEI. The CDR3 totals 14 residues. The CDR3 DNA reads TGTGCCAGCTCGTACGAGAGCTCTGGAAACACCATATATTTT. It specifies CASSYESSGNTIYF.

The chain combines TRBV5-8 with TRBJ2-1, with 8 bases identical to TRBD2. Trimming at V came to 9 bases and at J to 7 bases, leaving 21 bases not matched to a gene. This CDR3 contains 17 residues. Germline loops: CDR1 SGHTS, CDR2 YDEGEE. The chain's CDR3 is CANRVRRGGERGNEQFF. As DNA, the CDR3 is TGTGCCAACAGGGTACGACGGGGGGGGGAACGTGGGAATGAGCAGTTCTTC. Full variable domain (remainder filled in from reference TRBV5-8 and TRBJ2-1): EAGVTQSPTHLIKTRGQQATLRCSPISGHTSVYWYQQALGLGLQFLLWYDEGEERNRGNFPPRFSGRQFPNYSSELNVNALELEDSALYLCANRVRRGGERGNEQFFGPGTRLTVL.

The chain is built from TRBV30 and TRBJ1-4, with D perhaps matching TRBD1 (6 bases). V lost 5 bases to trimming and J lost 7 bases, with 11 bases between them. CDR1 GTSNPN and CDR2 SVGIG come from the germline V gene (reference sequence). The CDR3 is 12 amino acids. The CDR3 DNA reads as TGTGCCTGGTCGAAAGGGGGTGAAAAACTGTTTTTT. Translating it yields CAWSKGGEKLFF.

This chain connects TRBV5-4 to TRBJ2-7; 8 bases align to TRBD2. The CDR3 contains 16 residues. Per germline, CDR1 SGHNT and CDR2 YYREEE (reference sequence). V was pared by 4 bases and J by 5 bases, with 14 bases of the junction left unmatched. CDR3: CASSLIPGLGTDEQYF. The CDR3 DNA reads TGTGCCAGCAGCCTTATACCGGGACTAGGAACGGACGAGCAGTACTTC.

This clone occurred once. V and J are TRBV4-2 and TRBJ2-2, with TRBD2 matching 8 bases. The junction had 7 bases not matched to a gene; V was cut back by 3 bases and J by 7 bases. Germline V CDR1 and CDR2: LGHNA, YNFKEQ. The CDR3 extends over 15 amino acids. DNA of the CDR3: TGTGCCAGCAGCCAGGGGACTAGGGGGTACGGGGAGCTGTTTTTT. Encoded protein: CASSQGTRGYGELFF.

The chain couples TRBV21-1 to TRBJ1-6; the table names TRBD1, a call not compared with the DNA. TRBV21-1 is designated a pseudogene. CDR3 length: 17 residues. The CDR3 DNA sequence: TGTGCCAGCAGCAAAGTCGGGTGGGACAGGGATCGTTCACCCCTCCACTTT. This gives the protein CASSKVGWDRDRSPLHF.

This sequence joins TRBV28 and TRBJ1-6; tentatively, D is TRBD1 (5 bases). The CDR3 extends over 15 amino acids. CDR1 MDHEN and CDR2 SYDVKM come from the germline V gene. Deletions cut 11 bases from V and 3 bases from J, with 17 bases between. CDR3 loop: CASREDSLYNSPLHF. The DNA for the CDR3 is TGTGCCTCCAGGGAGGATAGCCTCTATAATTCACCCCTCCACTTT.

V and J are TRBV7-8 and TRBJ2-2; 10 positions match TRBD1. After removal of 0 bases from V and 3 bases from J, the junction contained 1 base not matched to a gene. The CDR3 consists of 16 residues. Looked up from germline, CDR1 is SGHVS and CDR2 is FQNEAQ. The CDR3 nucleotides are TGTGCCAGCAGCTTAGCAGGGACAGGGGACACCGGGGAGCTGTTTTTT. The encoded protein is CASSLAGTGDTGELFF.

V is TRBV12-5 and J is TRBJ2-5, with TRBD2 as a possible D gene (6 bases). CDR1 is LGHNT, CDR2 FRNRAP, per germline. The ends were cut back, 1 base at V and 0 bases at J, with 9 bases in the middle. The CDR3 has 15 amino acids. CDR3 residues: CASGLGGGYQETQYF. The CDR3 DNA sequence: TGTGCTAGTGGTTTGGGTGGGGGGTACCAAGAGACCCAGTACTTC.

This rearrangement joins TRBV19 to TRBJ2-5, with TRBD2 as a possible D gene (6 bases). Trimming shortened V by 6 bases and J by 1 base, and 15 bases separated the two germline ends. Germline V gene sequence: CDR1 LNHDA, CDR2 SQIVND (reference sequence). CDR3 length: 15 residues. The CDR3 loop reads CASSPGSGPQETQYF. CDR3 sequence (DNA): TGTGCCAGTAGCCCCGGGAGTGGGCCCCAAGAGACCCAGTACTTC.

V usage is TRBV5-1 and J usage is TRBJ2-7; D uncertain. Germline CDR1 reads SGHRS; CDR2 reads YFSETQ. V gave up 0 bases and J gave up 2 bases, with 12 bases separating them. The CDR3 extends over 15 amino acids. The CDR3 coding sequence is TGCGCCAGCAGCTTGGACTCACGCACCCCCTACGAGCAGTACTTC. Its protein product is CASSLDSRTPYEQYF.

This clone was counted a few times. This rearrangement joins TRBV13 to TRBJ2-7; 8 bases agree with TRBD1. Germline lookup yields CDR1 PRHDT and CDR2 FYEKMQ (reference sequence). The CDR3 contains 15 residues. V lost 5 bases to trimming and J lost 0 bases; unmatched junction nucleotides: 6. The chain's CDR3 is CASSTGGGSSYEQYF. CDR3 sequence (DNA): TGTGCCAGCAGCACAGGGGGAGGAAGCTCCTACGAGCAGTACTTC.

Only one count was recorded for this clone. The V call is TRBV2, the J call TRBJ2-1; 12 nucleotides line up with TRBD2. Germline V lookup: CDR1 SNHLY, CDR2 FYNNEI. Trimming removed 8 bases from V and 3 bases from J; junction bases left unmatched: 8. This CDR3 contains 16 residues. This CDR3 reads CASELAGGYYYNEQFF. In nucleotides, the CDR3 is TGTGCCAGCGAACTAGCGGGGGGATATTACTACAATGAGCAGTTCTTC.

This chain connects TRBV29-1 to TRBJ2-1; TRBD1 might be the D (5 bases). The CDR3 runs 13 residues. Germline CDR1 and CDR2: SQVTM and ANQGSEA. Trimming pared 5 bases from V and 10 bases from J, leaving 18 bases between. For the CDR3, the DNA is TGCAGCGTTTGGGGTGACAGTCAAAAGGAGCAGTTCTTC. Residues: CSVWGDSQKEQFF.

The chain joins TRBV3-1 (or the pseudogene TRBV3-2) to TRBJ2-1, with D tentatively TRBD1 (6 bases). V gave up 8 bases and J gave up 6 bases, with 14 bases separating them. The germline gives CDR1 LGHDT, CDR2 YNNKEL (reference sequence). This CDR3 is 13 amino acids long. In DNA, the CDR3 is TGTGCCAGCTGGGCAGGGGCGGGCAATGAGCAGTTCTTC. It specifies CASWAGAGNEQFF.